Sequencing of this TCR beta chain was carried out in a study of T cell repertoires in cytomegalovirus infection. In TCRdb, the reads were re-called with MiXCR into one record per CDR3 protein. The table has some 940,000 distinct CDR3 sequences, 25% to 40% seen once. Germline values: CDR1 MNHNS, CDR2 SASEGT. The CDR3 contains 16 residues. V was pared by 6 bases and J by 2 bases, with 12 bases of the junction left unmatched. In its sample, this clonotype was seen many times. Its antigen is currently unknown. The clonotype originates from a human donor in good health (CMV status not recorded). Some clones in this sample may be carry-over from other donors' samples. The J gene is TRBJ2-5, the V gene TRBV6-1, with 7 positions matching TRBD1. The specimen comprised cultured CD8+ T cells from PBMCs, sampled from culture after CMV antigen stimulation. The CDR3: CASSSATGVYQETQYF. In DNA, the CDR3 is TGTGCCAGCAGCTCAGCCACAGGGGTGTATCAAGAGACCCAGTACTTC.